Below are 29 T cell receptor beta chains sequenced from a single sample in a study of blood T cell repertoires in COVID-19. Produced via immunoSEQ multiplex PCR; TCRdb's table is partial and in-frame only. The sample has 200,000 to 250,000 clones, 75% to 90% seen once; the top ten hold less than 4.5%. Specimen: PBMCs or T cells enriched from blood (not recorded which). The receptors shown here come from a middle-aged woman with acute COVID-19.

The chain uses TRBV12-3 or TRBV12-4 and TRBJ1-6; a possible D gene is TRBD1 (6 bases). The CDR3 is made up of 11 amino acids. V lost 4 bases and J 13 bases, leaving 8 bases between the germline ends. As DNA, the CDR3 is TGTGCCAGCAGTTCAGGGGTCCCCCTCCACTTT. As protein: CASSSGVPLHF.

The CDR3 sequence: CATDSSYSNQPQHF. The CDR3 coding sequence is TGTGCCACCGATTCTTCCTATAGCAATCAGCCCCAGCATTTT. The chain combines TRBV27 with TRBJ1-5; D call uncertain. In germline, CDR1 is MNHEY, CDR2 SMNVEV (reference sequence). The CDR3 is 14 residues long. The V end lost 10 bases, the J end lost 0 bases, and 13 bases lay between the germline ends.

The chain uses TRBV2 and TRBJ1-5; 7 bases align to TRBD1. This CDR3 is 13 amino acids long. The V and J ends lost 3 bases and 9 bases, in that order; junction bases with no gene match: 5. The V gene's germline CDR1 is SNHLY and CDR2 FYNNEI. CDR3 bases: TGTGCCAGCAGTGATAGAGGGGGCTGGCCCCAGCATTTT. This translates into CASSDRGGWPQHF.

This clone turned up a few times. V usage is TRBV5-1 and J usage is TRBJ1-1; TRBD1 agrees at 9 bases. V shed 4 bases, J shed 0 bases, and the junction held 4 bases outside the gene matches. Germline CDR1 is SGHRS and CDR2 is YFSETQ. This CDR3 contains 15 residues. Here the CDR3 DNA reads TGCGCCAGCAGCACCGGACAGGGGATGAACACTGAAGCTTTCTTT. Residues: CASSTGQGMNTEAFF.

This rearrangement joins TRBV6-4 to TRBJ1-1; TRBD1 is a possible D gene (5 bases). Germline CDR1 reads MRHNA; CDR2 reads SNTAGT. V was clipped by 1 base and J by 5 bases, with 14 bases between them. The CDR3 length is 15 residues. The DNA of the CDR3 is TGTGCCAGCAGTGACTTTTCGGGGGGTGGGACTGAAGCTTTCTTT. Its protein product is CASSDFSGGGTEAFF.

V gene TRBV30 combines with J gene TRBJ1-2; 8 nucleotides agree with TRBD1. Germline assignment: CDR1 GTSNPN and CDR2 SVGIG (reference sequence). V dropped 2 bases and J dropped 6; count of bases not matched to a gene: 5. The CDR3 consists of 13 residues. The CDR3 DNA sequence: TGTGCCTGGAGTTTGACAGGGGTGAATGGCTACACCTTC. Protein product: CAWSLTGVNGYTF. The full variable domain, completed using reference TRBV30 and TRBJ1-2, is SQTIHQWPATLVQPVGSPLSLECTVEGTSNPNLYWYRQAAGRGLQLLFYSVGIGQISSEVPQNLSASRPQDRQFILSSKKLLLSDSGFYLCAWSLTGVNGYTFGSGTRLTVV.

Points on this clone: Germline and junction disagree at one end, which may indicate a read error. This chain links TRBV3-1 (or the pseudogene TRBV3-2) with TRBJ1-2; D uncertain. The germline V gene has CDR1 LGHDT and CDR2 YNNKEL (reference sequence). This CDR3 is 15 amino acids long. CDR3 coding DNA: TGTGCCAGCAGCCAAGACCTGCTGCGGCCTTATGACTACACCTTC. Translation: CASSQDLLRPYDYTF.

The chain employs TRBV24-1 and TRBJ1-1; 9 bases fit TRBD1. Trimming cost V 11 bases and J 1 base; bases outside gene matches: 7. This CDR3 has 14 amino acids. Germline CDR1 KGHDR, CDR2 SFDVKD. The CDR3 region has the DNA TGTGCCAGTACAGGGGGCGGGAAGAACACTGAAGCTTTCTTT. This sequence encodes CASTGGGKNTEAFF.

The gene calls are TRBV24-1 and TRBJ2-3; D possibly corresponds to TRBD2 (6 bases). Germline V CDR1 and CDR2: KGHDR, SFDVKD. V was trimmed by 5 bases and J by 5 bases, leaving 19 bases between them. There are 16 residues in the CDR3. The CDR3 reads CATSGPSSGGLDTQYF. CDR3 bases: TGTGCCACCAGTGGTCCCTCGTCCGGGGGTTTAGATACGCAGTATTTT.

A single count supports this clone. V and J are TRBV13 and TRBJ1-2; 8 nucleotides match TRBD1. CDR1 and CDR2 (germline): PRHDT, FYEKMQ (reference sequence). CDR3 length: 16 amino acids. V was clipped by 0 bases and J by 5 bases; unmatched bases: 8. The CDR3 reads CASSLGNRGSGYGYTF. CDR3 nucleotide sequence: TGTGCCAGCAGCTTAGGGAACAGGGGGAGTGGGTATGGCTACACCTTC.

The genes are TRBV6-4 and TRBJ2-3; 10 bases agree with TRBD2. V was clipped by 4 bases and J by 2 bases; unmatched bases: 3. The CDR3 is 15 residues long. CDR1 and CDR2 (germline): MRHNA, SNTAGT. CDR3 sequence: CASSGLAGDTDTQYF. The CDR3 region has the DNA TGTGCCAGCAGTGGGCTAGCGGGGGACACAGATACGCAGTATTTT.

The chain uses TRBV5-6 and TRBJ1-4; no clear D gene. The CDR3 consists of 14 residues. Trimming shortened V by 2 bases and J by 8 bases, and 13 bases separated the two germline ends. From germline, CDR1 is SGHDT and CDR2 YYEEEE. CDR3 in DNA: TGTGCCAGCAGCTTTGCCACCAACGGGGAAAAACTGTTTTTT. It codes for CASSFATNGEKLFF.

The CDR3 protein is CASRRTASSYEQYF. The CDR3 DNA reads TGTGCCAGCAGGCGGACAGCAAGCTCCTACGAGCAGTACTTC. The V call is TRBV6-5, the J call TRBJ2-7, with D possibly matching TRBD1 (6 bases). The germline gives CDR1 MNHEY, CDR2 SVGAGI. This CDR3 has 14 amino acids. Trimming removed 6 bases from V and 0 bases from J, with 12 bases in between.

This chain joins TRBV5-1 and TRBJ1-3; no definite D call. The CDR3 extends over 14 amino acids. From germline, CDR1 is SGHRS and CDR2 YFSETQ. V was trimmed by 4 bases and J by 0 bases, leaving 8 bases between them. The CDR3: CASSPTLSGNTIYF. The CDR3 bases are TGCGCCAGCAGCCCGACACTCTCTGGAAACACCATATATTTT.

The rearrangement links TRBV4-2 to TRBJ2-1; 8 bases line up with TRBD2. Germline trimming cut 0 bases from V and 8 bases from J; bases unmatched to any gene: 9. Germline V CDR1 and CDR2: LGHNA, YNFKEQ. The CDR3 has 16 amino acids. In DNA form, the CDR3 reads TGTGCCAGCAGCCAAGAGCCCAGCGGGGGTTATTATGAGCAGTTCTTC. Translated, it gives CASSQEPSGGYYEQFF.

The chain joins TRBV5-1 to TRBJ2-1; 10 bases map to TRBD2. Germline CDR1 and CDR2: SGHRS and YFSETQ. Trimming removed 2 bases from V and 7 bases from J; junction bases left unmatched: 6. CDR3 length: 15 residues. CDR3 residues: CASSLSGGANNEQFF. For the CDR3, the DNA is TGCGCCAGCAGCTTAAGCGGGGGGGCGAATAATGAGCAGTTCTTC.

This chain uses TRBV2 with TRBJ1-4; D may be TRBD1 (6 bases). The germline gives CDR1 SNHLY, CDR2 FYNNEI. CDR3 length: 14 amino acids. V shed 0 bases and J shed 13 bases, with 15 bases lying between them. CDR3 amino acids: CASSEARGLGALFF. CDR3 DNA: TGTGCCAGCAGTGAAGCCAGGGGCCTCGGGGCACTGTTTTTT. Supplemented by reference TRBV2 and TRBJ1-4, the full variable domain reads EPEVTQTPSHQVTQMGQEVILRCVPISNHLYFYWYRQILGQKVEFLVSFYNNEISEKSEIFDDQFSVERPDGSNFTLKIRSTKLEDSAMYFCASSEARGLGALFFGSGTQLSVL.

This clone was seen a single time. This chain links TRBV6-4 with TRBJ1-1, with 9 nucleotides matching TRBD1. CDR3 length: 14 amino acids. Germline V gene lookup returns CDR1 MRHNA and CDR2 SNTAGT. V shed 7 bases, J shed 8 bases, and the junction held 11 bases outside the gene matches. The CDR3 is CASKETGGDGEAFF. CDR3 bases: TGTGCCAGCAAGGAGACAGGGGGAGATGGAGAAGCTTTCTTT.

The gene calls are TRBV12-2 and TRBJ2-2; the table's D call, TRBD1, has no DNA check behind it. TRBV12-2 is a pseudogene segment. CDR3 length equals 19 residues. CDR3 coding DNA: TGTGCAAGTCGCTTGGCGTTGGGGCACAAACTGACGAACACCGGGGAGCTGTTTTTT. Its protein product is CASRLALGHKLTNTGELFF.

J is TRBJ1-1 and V is TRBV3-1 (or the pseudogene TRBV3-2); TRBD1 aligns across 10 bases. V lost 0 bases, J lost 10 bases, and 11 bases stayed unmatched. Germline loops: CDR1 LGHDT, CDR2 YNNKEL (reference sequence). The CDR3 extends over 16 amino acids. The CDR3 region has the DNA TGTGCCAGCAGCCAAGAGGGGACAGGGGCGAATCGTGTAGCTTTCTTT. Amino acids: CASSQEGTGANRVAFF.

The V call is TRBV18, the J call TRBJ1-4, with TRBD1 as a possible D gene (6 bases). The CDR3 contains 15 residues. CDR1 and CDR2 (germline): KGHSH, LQKENI. Trimming cost V 2 bases and J 7 bases, with 14 bases left between them. The CDR3 loop reads CASSPIAGVAEKLFF. Here the CDR3 DNA reads TGTGCCAGCTCACCAATTGCAGGGGTTGCTGAAAAACTGTTTTTT.

The chain links TRBV27 to TRBJ1-1, with a weak D call TRBD1 (6 bases). The CDR3 has 13 amino acids. The germline CDR1 and CDR2 sequences are MNHEY and SMNVEV (reference sequence). The ends were cut back, 2 bases at V and 8 bases at J, with 12 bases in the middle. The CDR3 nucleotides read TGTGCCAGCAGTTTAGCAGGGGTGAGGGAAGCTTTCTTT. Protein sequence: CASSLAGVREAFF.

The V gene is TRBV24-1, the J gene TRBJ1-2; 9 nucleotides agree with TRBD1. The CDR3 length is 14 residues. Losses at the gene ends were 1 base for V and 6 bases for J; bases not matched to a gene: 2. In germline, CDR1 is KGHDR, CDR2 SFDVKD. The CDR3 nucleotides are TGTGCCACCAGTGATTTAGGGACAGGGAATGGCTACACCTTC. Translated: CATSDLGTGNGYTF.

This sequence joins TRBV4-3 and TRBJ2-7, with a possible D match to TRBD2 (7 bases). The CDR3 has 15 residues. The germline V and J ends were trimmed by 1 base and 2 bases, with 12 bases remaining between them. Germline loops: CDR1 LGHNA, CDR2 YSLEER. The CDR3 DNA sequence: TGCGCCAGCAGCCAAGGGGGAGGGGGGGCCTACGAGCAGTACTTC. This sequence encodes CASSQGGGGAYEQYF.

V is TRBV6-4 and J is TRBJ2-2; a possible D gene is TRBD2 (6 bases). Germline loops: CDR1 MRHNA, CDR2 SNTAGT. The CDR3 loop spans 15 amino acids. Trimming took 7 bases from V and 4 from J, leaving 16 bases between them. This chain's CDR3 is CASTKEGLGTGELFF. The CDR3 DNA reads as TGTGCCAGCACTAAGGAGGGATTGGGCACCGGGGAGCTGTTTTTT.

As DNA, the CDR3 is TGTGCCAGCAGCGTAGCTAACTATGGCTACACCTTC. It specifies CASSVANYGYTF. V and J are TRBV2 and TRBJ1-2; unclear D gene. Trimming left V 6 bases short and J 0 bases short, with 5 bases between. The CDR3 is 12 amino acids. Germline loops: CDR1 SNHLY, CDR2 FYNNEI.

The genes are TRBV5-1 and TRBJ1-1; tentative D call: TRBD1 (6 bases). Trimming removed 3 bases at V and 4 bases at J, with 13 bases between. Germline V gene data show CDR1 as SGHRS and CDR2 as YFSETQ. This CDR3 is 14 amino acids long. CDR3 sequence reads: CASSSQGKGTEAFF. CDR3 DNA: TGCGCCAGCAGCTCCCAGGGGAAGGGCACTGAAGCTTTCTTT.

The chain joins TRBV25-1 to TRBJ2-7, with a tentative D call TRBD1 (6 bases). V dropped 3 bases and J dropped 6 bases, with 9 bases sitting between them. CDR1 and CDR2 (germline): MGHDK, SYGVNS. CDR3 length equals 12 residues. CDR3 coding DNA: TGTGCCAGCAGTGACACAGGGCCCGAGCAGTACTTC. It encodes CASSDTGPEQYF.

The count of this clone is one. The J gene is TRBJ2-1, the V gene TRBV5-1; TRBD1 might be the D (6 bases). CDR1 and CDR2 from the germline V gene are SGHRS and YFSETQ. There are 11 residues in the CDR3. Trimming shortened V by 8 bases and J by 6 bases, and 9 bases separated the two germline ends. The chain's CDR3 is CASLQGNEQFF. CDR3 in DNA: TGCGCCAGTTTACAGGGCAATGAGCAGTTCTTC. The variable domain in full, with the rest retrieved from reference TRBV5-1 and TRBJ2-1, is KAGVTQTPRYLIKTRGQQVTLSCSPISGHRSVSWYQQTPGQGLQFLFEYFSETQRNKGNFPGRFSGRQFSNSRSEMNVSTLELGDSALYLCASLQGNEQFFGPGTRLTVL.